These T cell receptor beta chains were read from a single sample in a study of Ad26.COV2.S vaccination and SARS-CoV-2 variants. Using immunoSEQ multiplex PCR, the repertoire was profiled, and TCRdb retains in-frame clones only, with some absent. The data contain about 280,000 clones, about 90% of them singletons. The sample here was peripheral blood, taken in a trial of Ad26.COV2.S vaccine versus placebo. The receptor set was obtained from a person between 18 and 65 years old who received the Ad26.COV2.S COVID-19 vaccine or a placebo. Both conserved end residues are part of each CDR3. The D gene is left open where the match is weak. Size tells how often a clone was seen (once, few, many) or the class of an expanded clone, and some rows leave it out.

TRBJ1-2,.,.,TRBV20-1,CSGMEGNGYTF,TGCAGTGGTATGGAGGGAAATGGCTACACCTTC
TRBJ2-5,.,.,TRBV5-4,CASSLARRQETQYF,TGTGCCAGCAGCTTGGCCAGGAGACAAGAGACCCAGTACTTC
TRBJ2-7,.,.,TRBV12-5,CASGVRGVYEQYF,TGTGCTAGTGGTGTGAGGGGGGTCTACGAGCAGTACTTC
TRBJ1-2,.,.,TRBV2,CASSGTASYGYTF,TGTGCCAGCAGTGGGACAGCCTCCTATGGCTACACCTTC
TRBJ2-7,TRBD2,.,TRBV5-1,CASSSGGISYEQYF,TGCGCCAGCAGCTCGGGAGGGATCTCCTACGAGCAGTACTTC
TRBJ2-5,.,.,TRBV11-2,CASREANQETQYF,TGTGCCAGCAGGGAAGCCAACCAAGAGACCCAGTACTTC
TRBJ1-1,.,once,TRBV23-1,CASSHRDGNTEAFF,TGCGCCAGCAGTCACCGGGACGGGAACACTGAAGCTTTCTTT
TRBJ1-2,.,.,TRBV9,CASSGAQGYGYTF,TGTGCCAGCAGCGGAGCTCAGGGTTATGGCTACACCTTC
TRBJ1-2,.,.,TRBV4-1,CASSQVSLSGYTF,TGCGCCAGCAGCCAAGTCTCCCTAAGTGGCTACACCTTC
TRBJ2-1,TRBD2,.,TRBV5-4,CASSLMGSGSGNEQFF,TGTGCCAGCAGCTTGATGGGTAGCGGGAGTGGCAATGAGCAGTTCTTC
TRBJ1-2,.,.,TRBV27,CASSLLLGDGYTF,TGTGCCAGCAGTTTATTGCTGGGAGATGGCTACACCTTC
TRBJ2-3,TRBD2,once,TRBV29-1,CSVTLAGMADTQYF,TGCAGCGTTACCCTAGCGGGAATGGCAGATACGCAGTATTTT
TRBJ1-2,TRBD1,.,TRBV6-5,CASSRQGFEGYTF,TGTGCCAGCAGTCGACAGGGGTTTGAGGGCTACACCTTC